The clone carrying this T cell receptor (beta chain) occurred many times. The antigen is undetermined. This sample is drawn from a study of beta chain features in type 1 diabetes. General study findings and limits: The study found fewer insertions and more deletions at VDJ junctions in type 1 diabetes patients.

Sorted CD4+ subsets: naive, central memory, regulatory, stem cell-like memory (CD45RO/CCR7/CD25/CD127/CD95/CD27 panel). Trimming shortened V by 5 bases and J by 7 bases, and 23 bases separated the two germline ends. This CDR3 is built from 16 residues. Germline V lookup: CDR1 SGHTA, CDR2 FQGNSA. Expressed TCRB transcripts were sequenced because the isolated RNA had all been reverse transcribed beforehand. TCRdb keeps only in-frame clones here, not all; method: immunoSEQ multiplex PCR. The profile shows hundreds of thousands of clones, 13% to 15% of them singletons. The sample was central memory CD4+ T cells from blood. The source of this sequence is a man aged 25 to 45 in good health. This sequence joins TRBV7-2 and TRBJ2-5; perhaps TRBD1 as D (6 bases). This CDR3 is CASSQSGSSHRATQYF. In DNA form, the CDR3 reads TGTGCCAGCAGCCAGTCGGGGTCGAGCCACAGGGCGACCCAGTACTTC.